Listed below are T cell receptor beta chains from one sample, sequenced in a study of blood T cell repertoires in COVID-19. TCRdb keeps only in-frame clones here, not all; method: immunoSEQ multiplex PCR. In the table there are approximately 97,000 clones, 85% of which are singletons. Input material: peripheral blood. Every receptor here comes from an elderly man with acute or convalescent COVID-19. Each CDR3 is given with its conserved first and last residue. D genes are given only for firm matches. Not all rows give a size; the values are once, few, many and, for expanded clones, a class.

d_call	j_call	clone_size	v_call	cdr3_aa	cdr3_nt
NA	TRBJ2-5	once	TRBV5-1	CASSLKIGGLQETQYF	TGCGCCAGCAGCTTGAAAATTGGGGGACTTCAAGAGACCCAGTACTTC
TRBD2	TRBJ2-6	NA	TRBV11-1	CASSPSGRGGANVLTF	TGTGCCAGCAGCCCCAGCGGGAGGGGTGGGGCCAACGTCCTGACTTTC
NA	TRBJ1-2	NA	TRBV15	CATSERVTLDENYGYTF	TGTGCCACCAGCGAGAGGGTTACCCTCGACGAGAACTATGGCTACACCTTC
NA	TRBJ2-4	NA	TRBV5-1	CASSPNPTENLVQYF	TGCGCCAGCAGCCCTAACCCGACAGAGAATTTAGTTCAGTACTTC
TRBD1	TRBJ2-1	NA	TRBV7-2	CASSQPDRGNEQFF	TGTGCCAGCAGCCAACCGGACAGGGGGAATGAGCAGTTCTTC
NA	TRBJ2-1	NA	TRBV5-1	CASSLSSYNEQFF	TGCGCCAGCAGCTTGTCGAGCTACAATGAGCAGTTCTTC
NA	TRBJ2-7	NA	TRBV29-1	CSVAGVKQYF	TGCAGCGTTGCCGGGGTTAAGCAGTACTTC
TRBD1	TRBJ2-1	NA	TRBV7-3	CASSQDRGSYNEQFF	TGTGCCAGCAGCCAAGACAGGGGTTCCTACAATGAGCAGTTCTTC
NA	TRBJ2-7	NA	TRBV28	CASSLRTVTYEQYF	TGTGCCAGCAGTTTAAGGACAGTGACCTACGAGCAGTACTTC
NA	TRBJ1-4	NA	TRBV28	CASSLSATNEKLFF	TGTGCCAGCAGTTTATCTGCAACTAATGAAAAACTGTTTTTT
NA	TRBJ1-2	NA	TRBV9	CASSATLWTEYGYTF	TGTGCCAGCAGCGCAACGCTATGGACAGAGTATGGCTACACCTTC
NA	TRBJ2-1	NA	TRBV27	CASSLRAGTNNEQFF	TGTGCCAGCAGCCTCAGGGCGGGAACGAACAATGAGCAGTTCTTC
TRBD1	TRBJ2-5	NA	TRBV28	CASSLEGAGRPETQYF	TGTGCCAGCAGTTTAGAGGGGGCCGGGCGCCCAGAGACCCAGTACTTC
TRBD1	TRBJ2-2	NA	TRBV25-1	CASRPDRGNTGELFF	TGTGCCAGCAGGCCTGACAGGGGGAACACCGGGGAGCTGTTTTTT
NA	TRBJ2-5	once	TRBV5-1	CASNLNPTGSETQYF	TGCGCCAGCAACCTAAATCCGACAGGCTCCGAGACCCAGTACTTC
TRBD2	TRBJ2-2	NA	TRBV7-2	CASSTSGRAGELFF	TGTGCCAGCAGTACTAGCGGGAGGGCCGGGGAGCTGTTTTTT
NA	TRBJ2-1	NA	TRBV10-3	CAISGISGSSYNEQFF	TGTGCCATCAGTGGGATTAGCGGTAGCTCCTACAATGAGCAGTTCTTC
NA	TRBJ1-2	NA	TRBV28	CASSSGSPREYGYTF	TGTGCCAGCAGTTCGGGGTCTCCTCGAGAGTATGGCTACACCTTC
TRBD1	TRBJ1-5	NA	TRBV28	CASSISDRGRVGNQPQHF	TGTGCCAGCAGTATATCCGACAGGGGGCGCGTGGGCAATCAGCCCCAGCATTTT
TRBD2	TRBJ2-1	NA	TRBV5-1	CASRGGRLAGENEQFF	TGCGCCAGCAGGGGTGGAAGACTAGCGGGAGAAAATGAGCAGTTCTTC
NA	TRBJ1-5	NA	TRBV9	CASSVGGLQPQHF	TGTGCCAGCAGCGTAGGAGGGCTCCAGCCCCAGCATTTT
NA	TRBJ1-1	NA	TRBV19	CASSIQGIETEAFF	TGTGCCAGTAGTATACAGGGTATAGAGACTGAAGCTTTCTTT
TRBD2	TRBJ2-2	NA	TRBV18	CASSPGTTGTGELFF	TGTGCCAGCTCACCAGGGACTACCGGCACCGGGGAGCTGTTTTTT
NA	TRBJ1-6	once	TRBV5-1	CASSSGGGDSYNSPLHF	TGCGCCAGCAGCTCCGGCGGGGGGGACTCCTATAATTCACCCCTCCACTTT
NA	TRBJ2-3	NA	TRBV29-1	CSVGTGTPGNTDTQYF	TGCAGCGTTGGAACCGGGACACCTGGCAACACAGATACGCAGTATTTT
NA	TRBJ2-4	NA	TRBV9	CASSVEGGQENIQYF	TGTGCCAGCAGCGTAGAGGGAGGACAGGAAAACATTCAGTACTTC
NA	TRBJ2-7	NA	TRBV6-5	CASSYSNTGRDGEQYF	TGTGCCAGCAGTTACTCGAACACAGGGCGTGATGGCGAGCAGTACTTC
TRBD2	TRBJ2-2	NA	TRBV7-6	CASSFPGLAGDLHTGELFF	TGTGCCAGCAGCTTCCCGGGACTAGCGGGAGATTTGCACACCGGGGAGCTGTTTTTT
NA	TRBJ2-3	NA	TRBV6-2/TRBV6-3	CASSYSSRDSPTDTQYF	TGTGCCAGCAGTTACTCTTCCCGGGACTCTCCGACAGATACGCAGTATTTT
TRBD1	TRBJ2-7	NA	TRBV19	CASSVSGTGYFYEQYF	TGTGCCAGTAGCGTGTCAGGGACAGGGTATTTTTACGAGCAGTACTTC
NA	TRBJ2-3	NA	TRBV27	CASSSGVWADTQYF	TGTGCCAGCAGTTCGGGGGTTTGGGCAGATACGCAGTATTTT
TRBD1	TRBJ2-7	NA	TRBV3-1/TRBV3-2	CASSFGTGVREQYF	TGTGCCAGCAGCTTTGGGACAGGGGTGAGGGAGCAGTACTTC
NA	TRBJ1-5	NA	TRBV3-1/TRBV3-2	CASSPGGHLSNQPQHF	TGTGCCAGCAGCCCAGGAGGGCATTTGAGCAATCAGCCCCAGCATTTT
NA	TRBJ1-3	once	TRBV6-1	CASSEASTGTGNTIYF	TGTGCCAGCAGTGAAGCAAGTACAGGGACTGGAAACACCATATATTTT
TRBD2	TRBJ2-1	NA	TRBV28	CASSLLAGGENEQFF	TGTGCCAGCAGTTTACTAGCGGGAGGGGAGAATGAGCAGTTCTTC
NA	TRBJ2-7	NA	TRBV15	CATSRDNEQYF	TGTGCCACCAGCAGAGACAACGAGCAGTACTTC
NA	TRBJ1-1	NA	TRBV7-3	CASSFSGLARTEAFF	TGTGCCAGCAGCTTTTCAGGGTTGGCGCGAACTGAAGCTTTCTTT
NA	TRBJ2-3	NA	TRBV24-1	CATGLATSTDTQYF	TGTGCCACCGGCCTAGCGACTAGCACAGATACGCAGTATTTT
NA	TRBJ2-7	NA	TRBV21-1	CASSTPGTRARPVPYEQYF	TGTGCCAGCAGCACCCCCGGGACTAGAGCCCGCCCCGTGCCCTACGAGCAGTACTTC
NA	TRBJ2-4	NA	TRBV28	CASSLFPAGEGDF	TGTGCCAGCAGTTTATTCCCAGCAGGGGAAGGGGACTTC
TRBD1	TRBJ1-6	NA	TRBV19	CASSTQGRSSSYNSPLHF	TGTGCCAGTAGTACACAGGGGAGATCAAGTTCCTATAATTCACCCCTCCACTTT
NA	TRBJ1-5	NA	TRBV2	CASSPDRTYQPQHF	TGTGCCAGCAGTCCTGACAGAACCTATCAGCCCCAGCATTTT
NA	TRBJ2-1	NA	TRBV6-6	CASTSPARGNNEQFF	TGTGCCAGCACTTCCCCGGCTCGAGGGAACAATGAGCAGTTCTTC
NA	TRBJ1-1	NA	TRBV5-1	CASTLGGDITEAFF	TGCGCCAGCACCCTGGGGGGGGACATCACTGAAGCTTTCTTT